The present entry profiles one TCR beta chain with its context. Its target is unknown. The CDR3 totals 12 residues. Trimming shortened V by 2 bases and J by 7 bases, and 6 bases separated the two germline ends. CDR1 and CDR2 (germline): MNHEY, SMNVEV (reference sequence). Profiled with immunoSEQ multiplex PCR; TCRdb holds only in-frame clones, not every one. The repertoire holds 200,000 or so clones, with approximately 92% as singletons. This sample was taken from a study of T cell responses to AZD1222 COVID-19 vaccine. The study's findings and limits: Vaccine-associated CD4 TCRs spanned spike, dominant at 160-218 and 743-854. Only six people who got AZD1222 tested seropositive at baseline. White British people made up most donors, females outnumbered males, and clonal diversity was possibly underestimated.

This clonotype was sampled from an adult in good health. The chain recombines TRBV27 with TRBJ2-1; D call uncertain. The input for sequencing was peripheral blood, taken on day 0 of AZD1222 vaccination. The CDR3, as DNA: TGTGCCAGCAGTTTACTTGGAAATGAGCAGTTCTTC. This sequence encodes CASSLLGNEQFF.